This T cell receptor beta chain was recorded in a study of control samples from healthy donors and cancer patients (TCRdb year 2020). Preparation of the library involved the immunoSEQ multiplex PCR assay. The table comes from immuneACCESS by way of TCRdb, which keeps in-frame sequences with V and J called. Part of the clones is missing from these tables; in studies checked, under half for an unresolved V gene and the rest for unknown reasons. A total of some 74,000 clones appear in this sample, about 94% of them only once. Of the sample, approximately 2.5% falls within the top ten clones. As regards this clone: What antigen it recognizes has not been identified. Per-base qualities were not stored, and no clone one base away is much larger.

V is cut by 2 bases and J by 7 bases, and the space between the germline ends is 15 bases. From the germline V gene, CDR1 is MNHEY and CDR2 is SVGEGT. From the cysteine through the phenylalanine, the CDR3 covers 14 amino acids. The only DNA kept is the CDR3, 42 bases in frame from the first base. The sequence joins TRBV6-2 or TRBV6-3 to TRBJ2-7; the D gene cannot be named for sure. The specimen was blood. This clonotype originated in a woman between 25 and 40 years old in good health. The CDR3 is CASSYLRKKVEQYF. The nucleotides are TGTGCCAGCAGTTACCTCAGAAAGAAGGTTGAGCAGTACTTC.